This entry describes one T cell receptor (beta chain). J lost 7 bases, V lost 8 bases, and 7 bases had no gene match. The germline V gene encodes CDR1 GTSNPN and CDR2 SVGIG (reference sequence). CDR3 length: 13 amino acids. TCRdb's table, derived via immunoSEQ multiplex PCR, lists solely in-frame clones and lacks some. Of 65,000 to 95,000 clones listed, about 86% were seen once; the top ten hold about 5%. This sample stems from a study of technical replicates of blood from several donors. The source material was PBMCs. This TCR was sampled from a human donor in good health. Some clones in this sample may be carry-over from other donors' samples. This chain connects TRBV30 to TRBJ1-6, with 8 positions matching TRBD1. The DNA of the CDR3 is TGTGCCGGCCAAGGACAGGGAAATTCACCCCTCCACTTT. It specifies CAGQGQGNSPLHF.